This TCR beta chain is from a study of blood T cells in healthy people across ages. Extraction yielded at least 5 micrograms of total RNA per sample. Concerning this clonotype: Its antigen is undetermined.

The study, taken as a whole, reports: A roughly linear fall in TCR beta diversity per million T cells was seen with increasing age. It was the long-lived donors that had more naive CD4+ cells and higher diversity than aged donors.

Alongside a J-beta primer mix, a sample-barcoded 5' primer served in a second PCR lasting about 6 to 11 cycles. Each cDNA was tagged by a template-switch adaptor containing 12 random nucleotides. TCRdb passed the 5' RACE reads through MiXCR, listing each CDR3 protein once. This table has approximately 830,000 distinct CDR3 sequences, under 80% appearing once. Per the germline V gene, CDR1 is SGHTA and CDR2 is FQGNSA. The CDR3 contains 16 residues. The V segment lost 6 bases and the J segment 3 bases; nucleotides outside the gene matches: 5. Input material: blood. The TCR comes from a man aged 25-40 years in good health. V usage is TRBV7-2 and J usage is TRBJ2-1; 13 bases agree with TRBD2. CDR3 protein: CASRLTSGGNYNEQFF. Here the CDR3 DNA reads TGTGCCAGCAGGTTGACTAGCGGGGGGAACTACAATGAGCAGTTCTTC.